What follows describes a single T cell receptor beta chain. This sample is drawn from a study of blood T cell repertoires in COVID-19. V lost 0 bases and J 0 bases, leaving 7 bases between the germline ends. Germline lookup yields CDR1 SGHRS and CDR2 YFSETQ. There are 15 residues in the CDR3. This table comes from immunoSEQ multiplex PCR, and its TCRdb copy is limited to in-frame clones, with some not included. The table includes over 150,000 clones, almost 80% detected once. Sequencing input: PBMCs or T cells enriched from blood (not recorded which). This clonotype was obtained from a woman between 45 and 60 years old who had recovered from COVID-19. The chain is built from TRBV5-1 and TRBJ1-5; D ambiguous. The DNA for the CDR3 is TGCGCCAGCAGCTTGGGCACATTTAGCAATCAGCCCCAGCATTTT. It encodes CASSLGTFSNQPQHF.